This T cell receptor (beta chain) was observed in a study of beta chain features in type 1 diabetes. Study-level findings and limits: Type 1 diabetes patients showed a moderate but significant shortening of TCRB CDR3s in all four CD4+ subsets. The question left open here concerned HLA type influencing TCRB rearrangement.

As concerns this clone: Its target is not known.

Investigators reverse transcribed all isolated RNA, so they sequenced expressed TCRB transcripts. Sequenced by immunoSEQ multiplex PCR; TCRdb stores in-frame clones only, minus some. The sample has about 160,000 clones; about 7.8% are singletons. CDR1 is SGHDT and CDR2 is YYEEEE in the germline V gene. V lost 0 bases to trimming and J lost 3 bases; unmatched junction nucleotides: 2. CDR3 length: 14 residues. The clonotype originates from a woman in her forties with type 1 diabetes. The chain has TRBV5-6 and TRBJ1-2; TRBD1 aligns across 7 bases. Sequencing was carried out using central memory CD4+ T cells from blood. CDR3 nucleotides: TGTGCCAGCAGCTTGGTTGGGACAGACTATGGCTACACCTTC. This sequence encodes CASSLVGTDYGYTF.